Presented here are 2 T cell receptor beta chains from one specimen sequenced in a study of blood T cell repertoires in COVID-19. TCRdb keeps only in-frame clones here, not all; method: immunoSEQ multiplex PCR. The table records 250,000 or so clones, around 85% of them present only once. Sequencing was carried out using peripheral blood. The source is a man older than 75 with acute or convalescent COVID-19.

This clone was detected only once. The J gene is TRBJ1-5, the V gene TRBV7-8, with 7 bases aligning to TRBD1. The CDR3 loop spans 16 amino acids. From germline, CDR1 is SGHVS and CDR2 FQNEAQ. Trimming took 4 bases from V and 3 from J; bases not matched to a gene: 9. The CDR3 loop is CASSSRDSGFNQPQHF. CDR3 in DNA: TGTGCCAGCAGCTCCCGGGACAGCGGTTTCAATCAGCCCCAGCATTTT.

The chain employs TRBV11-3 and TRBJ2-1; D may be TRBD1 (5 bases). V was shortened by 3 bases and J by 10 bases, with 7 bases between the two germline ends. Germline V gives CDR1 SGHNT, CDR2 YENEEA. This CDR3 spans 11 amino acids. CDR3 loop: CASSFQGEQFF. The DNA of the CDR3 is TGTGCCAGCAGCTTCCAGGGCGAGCAGTTCTTC. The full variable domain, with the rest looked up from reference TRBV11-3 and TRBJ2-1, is EAGVVQSPRYKIIEKKQPVAFWCNPISGHNTLYWYLQNLGQGPELLIRYENEEAVDDSQLPKDRFSAERLKGVDSTLKIQPAELGDSAVYLCASSFQGEQFFGPGTRLTVL.